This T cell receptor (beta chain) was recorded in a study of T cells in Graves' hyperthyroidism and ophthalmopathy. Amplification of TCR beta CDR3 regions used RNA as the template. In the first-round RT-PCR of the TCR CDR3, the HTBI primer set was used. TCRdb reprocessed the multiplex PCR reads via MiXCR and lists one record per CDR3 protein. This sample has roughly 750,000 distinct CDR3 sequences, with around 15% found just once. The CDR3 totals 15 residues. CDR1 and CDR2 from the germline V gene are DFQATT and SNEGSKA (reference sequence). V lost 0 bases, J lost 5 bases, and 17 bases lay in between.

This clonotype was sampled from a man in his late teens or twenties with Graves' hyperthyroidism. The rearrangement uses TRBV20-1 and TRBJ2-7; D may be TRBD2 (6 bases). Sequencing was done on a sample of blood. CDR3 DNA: TGCAGTGCTAGAGATCGACTAGACGCCGGGGACGAGCAGTACTTC. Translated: CSARDRLDAGDEQYF.